This T cell receptor (beta chain) was captured by sequencing in a study of cytomegalovirus exposure and HLA in healthy donors. In the study overall: Roughly 80 million unique TCRs from HLA-typed donors were held in an early data release. Study-wide findings and caveats: 87-base-pair reads could not separate some V segments, including TRBV6-2 and TRBV6-3.

The study ran its PCR with 60 Vbeta and 13 Jbeta primers. In the authors' methods: Tens of millions of unique TCR beta chains, roughly 11 million shared, were counted in a later analysis. Generated by immunoSEQ multiplex PCR, the TCRdb table keeps only in-frame clones and is missing some. For V, J and clone size, that table is used; D and trimming come from the DNA. Of about 67,000 clones in the sample, approximately 80% were seen once. J lost 3 bases, V lost 5 bases, and 3 bases had no gene match. The germline V gene encodes CDR1 SGHVS and CDR2 FNYEAQ. This CDR3 contains 13 residues. On this clone: The target antigen is unknown.

Sample: PBMCs. V usage is TRBV7-6 and J usage is TRBJ2-7; 8 nucleotides match TRBD1. The sequence was obtained from a woman in her twenties or thirties in good health and CMV-seronegative. The DNA of the CDR3 is TGTGCCAGCAGCAGAGGACAGGGCTACGAGCAGTACTTC. Its translation is CASSRGQGYEQYF.